This note documents a single T cell receptor (beta chain) sequence. Its recognized antigen is unknown. Base quality data are lacking; no much larger clone is found one base away. The donors were healthy, HIV-negative adults with no recently reported acute infections or vaccinations. Every donor was a Caucasian adult living in Nashville, Tennessee, USA. CD4+ T cells were enriched by magnetic negative selection, after which naive cells were positively selected on CD45RA and the negative fraction was taken as the memory subset. Blood was collected by leukapheresis, and PBMCs were isolated by Ficoll-Histopaque density gradient centrifugation and then cryopreserved in liquid nitrogen vapor phase. Purity and quantity of every magnetically sorted T cell population were checked by analytical flow cytometry. From each sorted fraction, genomic DNA was isolated and quantified by UV absorbance on a Nanodrop 2000c.

The data stem from a study of shared clonotypes between healthy human individuals (TCRdb year 2020). Notes on the research overall: Two women and a few men aged 18 to 49 years were included in the cohort. For each donor, CD4 naive and CD4 memory were each given three plates, CD8 naive was given two plates, and CD8 memory was given one plate. The study deeply sequenced blood TCR repertoires of five healthy adults to estimate repertoire size and the extent of clonotype sharing between individuals. Libraries were prepared and TCR repertoires were sequenced by different laboratories using diverse techniques, in order to increase sequencing depth and limit assay-specific biases. Each donor's leukapheresis produced roughly between about 0.8 and 8.9 billion PBMCs. Broad study findings and their caveats: Incomplete sequencing was indicated by rarefaction of sorted-subset datasets, despite the large sequencing depth. Sampling was limited to blood, and TCR repertoires in tissue likely differ from TCR repertoires in blood. The small number of donors limited the genetic and exposure-history diversity represented. Compared with non-shared clonotypes, clonotypes shared by all four sorted-subset donors had higher generation probabilities. Across a handful of donors, approximately 5% of naive CD4, 3% to 4% of naive CD8, 2.3% of memory CD4, and approximately 0.42% of memory CD8 clonotypes were shared. Based on pairwise subsampling, the degree of clonotype sharing among donors was expected to be affected by sequencing depth. Estimated clonotype richness was generally larger for naive than for memory subsets.

TCR CDR3 regions were amplified from genomic DNA by multiplex PCR using the deep immunoSEQ assay. For each cell subset, the extracted genomic DNA was distributed evenly across all wells of several immunoSEQ 96-well plates, and each plate served as one replicate. For sorted subsets, each replicate PCR was loaded with roughly 200 ng genomic DNA, equivalent to 30,000 to 35,000 T cell genomes. The purified libraries were quantified using a Qubit 3.0 fluorometer, sized with a Bioanalyzer 2100, and then quantified again using the KAPA Library Quantification kit. Each immunoSEQ 96-well plate was sequenced on its own single-read 150-cycle Illumina NextSeq 550 flow cell. The published analysis was carried out like this. The immunoSEQ output contained only junctional sequences without quality scores, so filtering could not match that applied to full-length reads. To assign V/J genes and CDR3, sequences were annotated against IMGT germline references using PyIR, a Python wrapper for IgBLAST v1.9. Reads were removed for weak V/J assignments (E-value above 1e-6), missing CDR3, stop codons, out-of-frame junctions, or ambiguous translated residues. V3J clonotypes were defined as sequences sharing an identical inferred V gene, J gene, and CDR3 amino acid sequence. The percentage overlap between two repertoires was calculated by dividing the number of shared unique clonotypes by the size of the smaller repertoire. RTK rarefaction, the Chao1 estimator, and Recon v2.1 estimates of unobserved clonotypes were used to assess repertoire richness. Generation probabilities for all TCRbeta clonotypes obtained by the gDNA method from a handful of donors were computed using OLGA. TCRdb mirrors the immuneACCESS table, restricted to in-frame sequences. Some clones are absent from its copies; in checked studies, under half trace to an unresolved V gene, and the reason for the others is unknown. V, J and clone size were drawn from that table, and D and trimming were deduced from the DNA. In all, the sample holds around 700,000 clones, and approximately 74% of those were seen once. The top ten hold over 1.5% of the sample.

The germline V gene provides CDR1 SGHRS and CDR2 YFSETQ. For this chain, trimming is 4 bases at the V end and 5 bases at the J end, and the number of junction bases without a gene match is 9. The CDR3 numbers 15 residues from cysteine through phenylalanine. Only the CDR3 region is kept as DNA, spanning 45 bases read in frame from base 1. The sequence joins TRBV5-1 to TRBJ1-1, with 9 bases matching TRBD1. Sequencing used memory CD4+ T cells sorted from blood. The cell subset or site tag for this specimen amounts to: CD45RA-negative fraction. This TCR was sampled from a woman in her 30s in good health. The CDR3 here reads CASSTRQGGRTEAFF. In nucleotides, the sequence is TGCGCCAGCAGCACACGACAGGGGGGGAGGACTGAAGCTTTCTTT.